This T cell receptor (beta chain) was captured in a study of blood T cell repertoires in COVID-19. Method: immunoSEQ multiplex PCR; TCRdb's copy keeps in-frame clones and lacks some. Among 310,000 or so clones, approximately 86% were seen once, and the ten largest hold 1% to 1.5%. This CDR3 contains 15 residues. V lost 0 bases and J lost 5; bases outside the gene matches: 7. Germline lookup yields CDR1 SGHKS and CDR2 YYEKEE (reference sequence). The sample consisted of peripheral blood. This sequence was found in a man in his 70s with acute or convalescent COVID-19. This chain joins TRBV5-5 and TRBJ1-2; 7 bases agree with TRBD1. CDR3 DNA sequence: TGTGCCAGCAGCTTGGCCGCTCCAGGGGGATATGGCTACACCTTC. It yields the protein CASSLAAPGGYGYTF.